These 19 T cell receptor beta chains were sequenced from one sample in a study of CD8+ T cells in alopecia areata. Reverse transcription of extracted RNA yielded cDNA, which provided the sequencing template. Sequencing was performed with immunoSEQ multiplex PCR; in TCRdb, only in-frame clones are kept and a portion is missing. The sample shows about 74,000 clones, approximately 29% of them seen only once. Treatment defined: oral pan-JAK inhibitor, 5-10 mg twice daily. Sequences were derived from CD8+ T cells sorted from blood, sampled at week 4, from a patient treated with tofacitinib. All receptors derive from a human donor with alopecia areata.

This clone has only a few counts. The chain couples TRBV4-2 to TRBJ2-1, with D possibly being TRBD2 (6 bases). Deletions cut 0 bases from V and 9 bases from J, with 12 bases between. The CDR3 is made up of 14 amino acids. The germline V gene encodes CDR1 LGHNA and CDR2 YNFKEQ. CDR3 coding DNA: TGTGCCAGCAGCCAAGAAGTGGCGGGATCTGAGCAGTTCTTC. It specifies CASSQEVAGSEQFF.

The chain joins TRBV10-3 to TRBJ2-5; the D is unclear. Germline V gene lookup returns CDR1 ENHRY and CDR2 SYGVKD. This CDR3 is 16 amino acids long. V was clipped by 4 bases and J by 4 bases, with 19 bases between them. The CDR3 coding sequence is TGTGCCATCAGTGGGCCACTGATGAAGGGAACAGAGACCCAGTACTTC. Amino acid sequence: CAISGPLMKGTETQYF.

Turning to this clone: Relative to the germline gene, one junction end is altered; a read error may explain this. The chain joins TRBV7-7 to TRBJ2-2, with D perhaps matching TRBD1 (6 bases). CDR1 and CDR2 from the germline V gene are SSHAT and FNYEAQ (reference sequence). This CDR3 is 14 amino acids long. CDR3 sequence (DNA): TGTGCTAGCAGCTGGGGGCCGAACACCGGGGAGCTGTTTTTT. Translation gives CASSWGPNTGELFF. The variable domain in full, with the rest retrieved from reference TRBV7-7 and TRBJ2-2, is GAGVSQSPRYKVTKRGQDVTLRCDPISSHATLYWYQQALGQGPEFLTYFNYEAQPDKSGLPSDRFSAERPEGSISTLTIQRTEQRDSAMYRCASSWGPNTGELFFGEGSRLTVL.

This clone has more than one count but fewer than ten. The junction shows a germline mismatch at one end, possibly a read error. The chain is built from TRBV29-1 and TRBJ2-1; the D is unclear. This CDR3 has 8 amino acids. Germline values: CDR1 SQVTM, CDR2 ANQGSEA. CDR3 residues: CSVTKGVF. The CDR3 DNA is TGCAGCGTTACGAAGGGCGTCTTC.

The chain couples TRBV5-1 to TRBJ2-5; 8 bases map to TRBD1. The CDR3 is 19 amino acids. J lost 2 bases, V lost 7 bases, and 22 bases had no gene match. CDR1 is SGHRS, CDR2 YFSETQ, per germline. The DNA of the CDR3 is TGCGCCAGCCTTAAGACAGGGGAAGGAAGATTGTCCCTTCAAGAGACCCAGTACTTC. Amino acids: CASLKTGEGRLSLQETQYF.

The CDR3 protein is CASSGESVIPGELFF. The CDR3 nucleotides are TGTGCCAGCAGTGGGGAATCGGTTATTCCCGGGGAGCTGTTTTTT. This chain links TRBV2 with TRBJ2-2; no clear D. The CDR3 loop spans 15 amino acids. Germline lookup yields CDR1 SNHLY and CDR2 FYNNEI. Trimming shortened V by 4 bases and J by 6 bases, and 15 bases separated the two germline ends.

This clone has just a few counts. CDR3 DNA: TGCACAGCCCAGGGGTCCGGGGAGCTGTTTTTT. Translation: CTAQGSGELFF. The chain carries TRBV29-1 and TRBJ2-2, with a possible D match to TRBD1 (6 bases). This CDR3 region has 11 residues. Per germline, CDR1 SQVTM and CDR2 ANQGSEA.

V and J are TRBV27 and TRBJ2-4; 7 bases agree with TRBD2. CDR3 size: 12 residues. J was trimmed by 8 bases and V by 6 bases; bases with no gene match: 4. From germline, CDR1 is MNHEY and CDR2 SMNVEV (reference sequence). In DNA, the CDR3 is TGTGCCAGCAGGAAGGGGAGGGACATTCAGTACTTC. This gives the protein CASRKGRDIQYF.

This clone was seen a few times. The chain couples TRBV30 to TRBJ2-7; 11 nucleotides align to TRBD2. This CDR3 contains 13 residues. Trimming at V came to 6 bases and at J to 3 bases, leaving 4 bases not matched to a gene. Germline V CDR1 and CDR2: GTSNPN, SVGIG (reference sequence). CDR3 loop: CACWTSGFYEQYF. CDR3 bases: TGTGCCTGTTGGACTAGCGGGTTCTACGAGCAGTACTTC. The complete variable domain, with remaining parts taken from reference TRBV30 and TRBJ2-7, reads SQTIHQWPATLVQPVGSPLSLECTVEGTSNPNLYWYRQAAGRGLQLLFYSVGIGQISSEVPQNLSASRPQDRQFILSSKKLLLSDSGFYLCACWTSGFYEQYFGPGTRLTVT.

This chain joins TRBV29-1 and TRBJ2-3; D not resolved. Germline CDR1 reads SQVTM; CDR2 reads ANQGSEA. CDR3 length: 10 amino acids. V lost 6 bases to trimming and J lost 9 bases, with 10 bases between them. The CDR3, as DNA: TGCAGCGTCCAGCTAGGGACGCAGTATTTT. The encoded protein is CSVQLGTQYF.

This clone was seen repeatedly, ten times or more. The chain recombines TRBV5-1 with TRBJ2-3; D unclear. This CDR3 region has 14 residues. Between the trimmed V and J ends, which lost 0 bases and 1 base, there was a span of 6 bases. The V gene's germline CDR1 is SGHRS and CDR2 YFSETQ. The CDR3 DNA follows: TGCGCCAGCAGCTTGGAAAAGGGCACAGATACGCAGTATTTT. Translated: CASSLEKGTDTQYF.

This clone was seen a few times. The V gene is TRBV6-5, the J gene TRBJ1-4; D unclear. The CDR3 is made up of 15 amino acids. The V and J ends lost 5 bases and 8 bases respectively, with 18 bases between them. The germline CDR1 and CDR2 sequences are MNHEY and SVGAGI. Here the CDR3 reads CASSPNIRNEEKLFF. As DNA, the CDR3 is TGTGCCAGCAGTCCAAACATCAGGAACGAAGAAAAACTGTTTTTT.

This clone was seen a handful of times. The V and J genes are TRBV29-1 and TRBJ2-5, with 9 bases aligning to TRBD1. The CDR3 is 13 amino acids. Germline V gene data show CDR1 as SQVTM and CDR2 as ANQGSEA. The V segment lost 6 bases and the J segment 4 bases; nucleotides outside the gene matches: 6. The CDR3 DNA follows: TGCAGCGTGGGGGACAGGGTTATAGAGACCCAGTACTTC. It specifies CSVGDRVIETQYF.

This clone has just a few counts. The chain carries TRBV29-1 and TRBJ2-7; 8 bases fit TRBD2. The CDR3 loop spans 20 amino acids. V dropped 1 base and J dropped 3; count of bases not matched to a gene: 23. Germline loops: CDR1 SQVTM, CDR2 ANQGSEA. The CDR3 nucleotides read TGCAGCGTTGAAGCCGTGTCGGGACTAGGGGAATCCCGTACAAGCTACGAGCAGTACTTC. It encodes CSVEAVSGLGESRTSYEQYF.

The chain joins TRBV7-8 to TRBJ1-6, with no clear D. Germline assignment: CDR1 SGHVS and CDR2 FQNEAQ. Trimming took off 1 base at V and 9 bases at J, with 10 bases between the two ends. The CDR3 has 14 residues. The CDR3 region is CASSLEGFISPLHF. The CDR3 DNA is TGTGCCAGCAGCTTAGAGGGATTTATTTCACCCCTCCACTTT.

This clone was picked up a small number of times. The chain joins TRBV9 to TRBJ1-3; D remains unclear. Trimming pared 2 bases from V and 3 bases from J, leaving 6 bases between. The CDR3 is made up of 13 amino acids. Germline V CDR1 and CDR2: SGDLS, YYNGEE. CDR3 sequence reads: CASSVGYGNTIYF. In DNA, the CDR3 is TGTGCCAGCAGCGTGGGATATGGAAACACCATATATTTT.

The chain recombines TRBV9 with TRBJ2-2; D is ambiguous. V lost 0 bases, J lost 1 base, and 1 base lay in between. The CDR3 spans 13 residues. CDR1 and CDR2 from the germline V gene are SGDLS and YYNGEE. CDR3 DNA: TGTGCCAGCAGCGTAGGGAACACCGGGGAGCTGTTTTTT. Its translation is CASSVGNTGELFF. The full variable domain, rest sourced from reference TRBV9 and TRBJ2-2, is DSGVTQTPKHLITATGQRVTLRCSPRSGDLSVYWYQQSLDQGLQFLIQYYNGEERAKGNILERFSAQQFPDLHSELNLSSLELGDSALYFCASSVGNTGELFFGEGSRLTVL.

This clone was picked up a small number of times. V usage is TRBV28 and J usage is TRBJ1-1, with TRBD1 as a possible D gene (5 bases). V dropped 5 bases and J dropped 1 base, with 14 bases sitting between them. From germline, CDR1 is MDHEN and CDR2 SYDVKM. The CDR3 is made up of 15 amino acids. The CDR3 sequence is CASSASRARNTEAFF. The DNA for the CDR3 is TGTGCCAGCAGTGCCTCCAGGGCTAGGAACACTGAAGCTTTCTTT. Variable domain in full (rest from reference TRBV28 and TRBJ1-1): DVKVTQSSRYLVKRTGEKVFLECVQDMDHENMFWYRQDPGLGLRLIYFSYDVKMKEKGDIPEGYSVSREKKERFSLILESASTNQTSMYLCASSASRARNTEAFFGQGTRLTVV.

The chain employs TRBV5-6 and TRBJ1-1; no definite D call. Looked up from germline, CDR1 is SGHDT and CDR2 is YYEEEE. Trimming pared 5 bases from V and 4 bases from J, leaving 9 bases between. This CDR3 is 12 amino acids long. The CDR3: CASSAIGTEAFF. CDR3 in DNA: TGTGCCAGCAGTGCGATCGGCACTGAAGCTTTCTTT.